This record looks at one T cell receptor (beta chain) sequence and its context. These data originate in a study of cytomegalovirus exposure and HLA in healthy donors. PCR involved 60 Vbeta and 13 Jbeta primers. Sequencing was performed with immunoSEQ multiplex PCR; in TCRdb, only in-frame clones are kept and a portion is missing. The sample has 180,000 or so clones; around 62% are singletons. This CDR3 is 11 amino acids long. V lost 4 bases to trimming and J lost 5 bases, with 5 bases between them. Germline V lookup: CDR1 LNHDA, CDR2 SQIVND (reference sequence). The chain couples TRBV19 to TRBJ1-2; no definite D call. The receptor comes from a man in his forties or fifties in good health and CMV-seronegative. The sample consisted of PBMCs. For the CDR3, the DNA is TGTGCCAGTAGTAACAAATATGGCTACACCTTC. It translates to CASSNKYGYTF.